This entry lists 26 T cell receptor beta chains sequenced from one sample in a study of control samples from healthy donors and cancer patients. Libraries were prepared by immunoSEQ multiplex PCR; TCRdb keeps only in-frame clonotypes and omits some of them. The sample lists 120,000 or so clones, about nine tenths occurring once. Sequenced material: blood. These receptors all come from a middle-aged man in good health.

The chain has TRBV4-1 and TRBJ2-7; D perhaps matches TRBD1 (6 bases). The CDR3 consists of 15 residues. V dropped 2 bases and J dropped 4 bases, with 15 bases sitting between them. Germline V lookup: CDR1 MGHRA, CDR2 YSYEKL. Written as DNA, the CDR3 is TGCGCCAGCAGCCAACTGGCCCCCAGGGGATACGAGCAGTACTTC. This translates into CASSQLAPRGYEQYF.

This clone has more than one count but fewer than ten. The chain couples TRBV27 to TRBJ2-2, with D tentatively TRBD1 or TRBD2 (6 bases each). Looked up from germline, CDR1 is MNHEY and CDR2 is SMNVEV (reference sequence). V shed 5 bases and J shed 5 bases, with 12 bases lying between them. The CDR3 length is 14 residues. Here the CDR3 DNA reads TGTGCCAGCAGTCCCCGGGGGCGGACCGGGGAGCTGTTTTTT. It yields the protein CASSPRGRTGELFF.

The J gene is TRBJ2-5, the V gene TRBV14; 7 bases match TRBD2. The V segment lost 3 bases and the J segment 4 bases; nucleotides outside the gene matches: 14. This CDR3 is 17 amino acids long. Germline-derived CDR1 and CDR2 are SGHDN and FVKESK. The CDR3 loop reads CASSQGSWGGPVETQYF. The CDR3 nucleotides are TGTGCCAGCAGCCAGGGCTCTTGGGGGGGACCCGTAGAGACCCAGTACTTC.

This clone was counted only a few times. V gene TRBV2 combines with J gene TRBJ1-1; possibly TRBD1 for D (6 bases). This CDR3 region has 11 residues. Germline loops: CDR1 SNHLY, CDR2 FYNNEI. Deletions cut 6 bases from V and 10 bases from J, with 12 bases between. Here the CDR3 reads CASSGGLVAFF. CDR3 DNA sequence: TGTGCCAGCAGCGGGGGGCTGGTAGCTTTCTTT.

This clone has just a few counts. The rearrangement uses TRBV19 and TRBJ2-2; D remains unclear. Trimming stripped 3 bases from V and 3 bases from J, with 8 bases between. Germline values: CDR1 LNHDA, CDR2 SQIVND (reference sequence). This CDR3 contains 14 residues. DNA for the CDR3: TGTGCCAGTAGTATTCCAACTGACACCGGGGAGCTGTTTTTT. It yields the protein CASSIPTDTGELFF. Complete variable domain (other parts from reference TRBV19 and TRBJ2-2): DGGITQSPKYLFRKEGQNVTLSCEQNLNHDAMYWYRQDPGQGLRLIYYSQIVNDFQKGDIAEGYSVSREKKESFPLTVTSAQKNPTAFYLCASSIPTDTGELFFGEGSRLTVL.

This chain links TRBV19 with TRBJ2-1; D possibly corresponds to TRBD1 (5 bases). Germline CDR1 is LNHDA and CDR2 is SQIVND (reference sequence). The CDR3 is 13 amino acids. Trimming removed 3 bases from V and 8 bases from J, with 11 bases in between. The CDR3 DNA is TGTGCCAGTAGTATCAGGGCTTGGGATGAGCAGTTCTTC. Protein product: CASSIRAWDEQFF.

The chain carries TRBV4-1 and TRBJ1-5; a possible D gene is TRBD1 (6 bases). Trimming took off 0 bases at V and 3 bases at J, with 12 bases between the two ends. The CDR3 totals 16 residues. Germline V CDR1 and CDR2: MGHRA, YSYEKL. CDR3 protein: CASSQDQGNYNQPQHF. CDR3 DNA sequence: TGCGCCAGCAGCCAAGACCAGGGGAACTACAATCAGCCCCAGCATTTT.

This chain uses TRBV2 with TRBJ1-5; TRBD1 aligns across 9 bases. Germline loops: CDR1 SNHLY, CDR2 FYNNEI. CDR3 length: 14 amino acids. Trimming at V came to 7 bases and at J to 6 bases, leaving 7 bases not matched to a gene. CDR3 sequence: CASTGDREGQPQHF. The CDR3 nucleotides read TGTGCCAGCACCGGGGACAGGGAGGGTCAGCCCCAGCATTTT.

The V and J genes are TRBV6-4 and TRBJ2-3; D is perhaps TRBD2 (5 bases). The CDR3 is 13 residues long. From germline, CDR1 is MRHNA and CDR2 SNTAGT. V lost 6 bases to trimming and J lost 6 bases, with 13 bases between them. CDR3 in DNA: TGTGCCAGCAGCTCTAGCAATTCCGATACGCAGTATTTT. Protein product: CASSSSNSDTQYF.

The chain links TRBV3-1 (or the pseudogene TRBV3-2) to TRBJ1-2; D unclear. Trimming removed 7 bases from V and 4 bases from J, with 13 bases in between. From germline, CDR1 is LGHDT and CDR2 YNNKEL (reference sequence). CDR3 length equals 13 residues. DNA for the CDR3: TGTGCCAGCAAGGGCGCGCTTAGCTATGGCTACACCTTC. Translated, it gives CASKGALSYGYTF.

The CDR3 region has the DNA TGTGCCAGCAGCCTTTTGGGGGGGCCGGATGGCTACACCTTC. Its translation: CASSLLGGPDGYTF. The chain employs TRBV3-1 (or the pseudogene TRBV3-2) and TRBJ1-2, with D perhaps TRBD1 (6 bases). The CDR3 consists of 14 residues. Germline V gene sequence: CDR1 LGHDT, CDR2 YNNKEL (reference sequence). V gave up 4 bases and J gave up 6 bases, with 15 bases separating them.

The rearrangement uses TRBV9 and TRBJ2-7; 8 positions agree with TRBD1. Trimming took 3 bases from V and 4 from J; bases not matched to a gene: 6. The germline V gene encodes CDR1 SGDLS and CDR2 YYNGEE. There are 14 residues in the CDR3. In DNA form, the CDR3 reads TGTGCCAGCAGCGGGGGACAGGCCGGATACGAGCAGTACTTC. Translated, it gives CASSGGQAGYEQYF.

CDR3 protein: CASFSRGWTEAFF. CDR3 DNA: TGTGCCAGCTTCTCCAGGGGTTGGACTGAAGCTTTCTTT. V and J are TRBV21-1 and TRBJ1-1; TRBD1 was called by the table and not checked on the DNA. TRBV21-1 constitutes a pseudogene. CDR3 length: 13 residues.

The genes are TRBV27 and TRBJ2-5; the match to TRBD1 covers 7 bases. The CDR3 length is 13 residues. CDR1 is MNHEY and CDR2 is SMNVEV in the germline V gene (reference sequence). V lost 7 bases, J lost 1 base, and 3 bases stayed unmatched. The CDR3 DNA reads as TGTGCCAGCATGGGACAGACCCAAGAGACCCAGTACTTC. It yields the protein CASMGQTQETQYF.

CDR3: CASSQVDRVSKNEQFF. The DNA for the CDR3 is TGTGCCAGCAGCCAAGTAGACAGGGTAAGTAAGAATGAGCAGTTCTTC. The V call is TRBV3-1 (or the pseudogene TRBV3-2), the J call TRBJ2-1; 7 bases line up with TRBD1. V lost 1 base and J lost 7; bases outside the gene matches: 10. CDR1 is LGHDT, CDR2 YNNKEL, per germline (reference sequence). The length of the CDR3 is 16 residues.

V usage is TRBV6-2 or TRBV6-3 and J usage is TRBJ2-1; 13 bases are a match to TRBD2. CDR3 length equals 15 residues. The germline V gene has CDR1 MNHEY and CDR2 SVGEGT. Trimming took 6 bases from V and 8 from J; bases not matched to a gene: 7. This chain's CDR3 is CASSWTSGGDYEQFF. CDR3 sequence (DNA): TGTGCCAGCAGCTGGACTAGCGGGGGAGATTATGAGCAGTTCTTC.

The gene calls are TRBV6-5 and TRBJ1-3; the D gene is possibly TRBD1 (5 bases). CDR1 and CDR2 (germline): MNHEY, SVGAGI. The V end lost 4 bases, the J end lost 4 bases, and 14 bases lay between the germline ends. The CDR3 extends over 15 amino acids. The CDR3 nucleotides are TGTGCCAGCAGTTCCTGGACGGGGCCGGGAAACACCATATATTTT. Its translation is CASSSWTGPGNTIYF.

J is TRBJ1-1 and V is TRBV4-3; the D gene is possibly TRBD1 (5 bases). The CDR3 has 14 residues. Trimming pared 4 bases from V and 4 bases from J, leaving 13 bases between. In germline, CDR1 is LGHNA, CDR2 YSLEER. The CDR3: CASSPFGAGTEAFF. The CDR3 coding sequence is TGCGCCAGCAGCCCCTTCGGGGCGGGCACTGAAGCTTTCTTT.

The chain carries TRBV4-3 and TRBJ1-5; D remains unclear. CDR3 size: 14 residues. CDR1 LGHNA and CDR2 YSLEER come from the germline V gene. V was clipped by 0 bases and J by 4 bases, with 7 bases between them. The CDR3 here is CASSQERRNQPQHF. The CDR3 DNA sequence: TGCGCCAGCAGCCAAGAGAGACGAAATCAGCCCCAGCATTTT.

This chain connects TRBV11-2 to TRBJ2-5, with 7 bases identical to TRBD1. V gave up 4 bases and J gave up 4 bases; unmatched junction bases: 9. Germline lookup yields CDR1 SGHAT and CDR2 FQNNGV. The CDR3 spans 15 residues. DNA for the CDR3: TGTGCCAGCAGCTCAGGGACAGCGTCGGGAGAGACCCAGTACTTC. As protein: CASSSGTASGETQYF.

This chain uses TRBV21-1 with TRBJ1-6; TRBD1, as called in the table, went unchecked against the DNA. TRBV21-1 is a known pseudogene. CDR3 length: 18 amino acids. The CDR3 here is CASSTLEDRASYNSPLHF. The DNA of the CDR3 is TGTGCCAGCAGCACTTTGGAGGACAGGGCCTCCTATAATTCACCCCTCCACTTT.

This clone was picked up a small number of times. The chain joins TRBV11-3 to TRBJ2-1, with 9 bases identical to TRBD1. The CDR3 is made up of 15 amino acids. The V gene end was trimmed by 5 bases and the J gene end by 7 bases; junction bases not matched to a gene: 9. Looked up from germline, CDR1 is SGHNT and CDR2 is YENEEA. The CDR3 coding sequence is TGTGCCAGCAGCGAAACAGGGGGCCCCCAGAATGAGCAGTTCTTC. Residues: CASSETGGPQNEQFF.

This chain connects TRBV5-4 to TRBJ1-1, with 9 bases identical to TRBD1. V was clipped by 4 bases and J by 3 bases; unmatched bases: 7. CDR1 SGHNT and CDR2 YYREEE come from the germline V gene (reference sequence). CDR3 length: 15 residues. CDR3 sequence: CASSPTGGEDTEAFF. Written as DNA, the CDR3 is TGTGCCAGCAGCCCCACAGGGGGCGAGGACACTGAAGCTTTCTTT.

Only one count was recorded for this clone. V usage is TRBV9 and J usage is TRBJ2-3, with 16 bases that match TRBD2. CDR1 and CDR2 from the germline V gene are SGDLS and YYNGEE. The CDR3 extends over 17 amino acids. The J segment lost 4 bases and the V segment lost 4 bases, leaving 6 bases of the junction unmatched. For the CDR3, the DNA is TGTGCCAGCAGCAAGGGACTAGCGGGGGGGCTGTCAGATACGCAGTATTTT. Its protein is CASSKGLAGGLSDTQYF.

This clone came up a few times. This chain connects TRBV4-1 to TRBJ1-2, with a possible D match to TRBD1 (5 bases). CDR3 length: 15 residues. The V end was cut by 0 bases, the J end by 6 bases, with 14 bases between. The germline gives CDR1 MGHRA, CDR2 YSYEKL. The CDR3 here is CASSQDPAGQDGYTF. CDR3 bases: TGCGCCAGCAGCCAAGATCCCGCAGGGCAAGATGGCTACACCTTC.

CDR3 in amino acids: CASSLVAQIEGNTIYF. In DNA, the CDR3 is TGTGCCAGCAGCTTAGTCGCTCAGATTGAAGGAAACACCATATATTTT. This chain links TRBV7-2 with TRBJ1-3; no reliable D call. Germline CDR1 SGHTA, CDR2 FQGNSA. This CDR3 is built from 16 residues. Trimming took off 1 base at V and 4 bases at J, with 14 bases between the two ends.